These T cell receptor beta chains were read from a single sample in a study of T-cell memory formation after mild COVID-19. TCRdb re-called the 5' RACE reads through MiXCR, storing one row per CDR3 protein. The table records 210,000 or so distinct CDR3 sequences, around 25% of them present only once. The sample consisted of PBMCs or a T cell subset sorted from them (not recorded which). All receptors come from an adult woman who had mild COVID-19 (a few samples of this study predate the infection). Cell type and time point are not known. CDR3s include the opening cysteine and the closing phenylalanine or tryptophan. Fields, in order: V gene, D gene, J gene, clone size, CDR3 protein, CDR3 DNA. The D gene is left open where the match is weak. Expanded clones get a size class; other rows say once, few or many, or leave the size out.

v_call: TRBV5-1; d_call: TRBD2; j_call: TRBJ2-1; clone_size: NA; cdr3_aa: CASSVLGRAGNEQFF; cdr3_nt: TGCGCCAGCAGCGTCCTTGGGAGGGCCGGGAATGAGCAGTTCTTC
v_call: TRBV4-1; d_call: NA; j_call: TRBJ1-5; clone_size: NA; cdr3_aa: CASSSLAGNQPQHF; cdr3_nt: TGCGCCAGCAGCTCCCTGGCGGGGAATCAGCCCCAGCATTTT
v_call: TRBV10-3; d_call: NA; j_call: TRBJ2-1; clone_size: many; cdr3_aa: CAISDGRNNEQFF; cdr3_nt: TGTGCCATCAGTGATGGGCGAAACAATGAGCAGTTCTTC
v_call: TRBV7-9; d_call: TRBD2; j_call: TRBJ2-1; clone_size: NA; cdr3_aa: CASSPGTTKEFF; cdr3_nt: TGTGCCAGCAGCCCTGGGACTACGAAGGAGTTCTTC
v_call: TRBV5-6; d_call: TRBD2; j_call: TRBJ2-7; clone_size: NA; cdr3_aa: CASSPEPGLADSYEQYF; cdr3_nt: TGTGCCAGCAGCCCGGAACCGGGACTAGCGGACTCCTACGAGCAGTACTTC
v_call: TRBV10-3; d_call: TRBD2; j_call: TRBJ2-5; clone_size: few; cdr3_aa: CAISDELAGTQYF; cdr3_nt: TGTGCCATCAGTGATGAACTAGCGGGGACCCAGTACTTC
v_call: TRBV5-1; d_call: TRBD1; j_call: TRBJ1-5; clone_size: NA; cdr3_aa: CASSPHPGTGSGQPQHF; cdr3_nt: TGCGCCAGCAGCCCGCACCCAGGGACAGGGAGCGGACAGCCCCAGCATTTT
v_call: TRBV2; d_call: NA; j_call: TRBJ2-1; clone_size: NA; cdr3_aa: CASRDSRLGLNNEQFF; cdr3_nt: TGTGCCAGCAGGGATTCCCGACTAGGGTTGAACAATGAGCAGTTCTTC
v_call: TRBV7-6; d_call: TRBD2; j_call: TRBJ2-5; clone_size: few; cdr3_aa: CASSSESAGPIQHF; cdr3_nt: TGTGCCAGCAGCTCGGAGTCAGCGGGGCCGATCCAGCACTTC
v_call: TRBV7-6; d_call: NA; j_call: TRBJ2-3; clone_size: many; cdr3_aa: CASSPGHSSTDTQYF; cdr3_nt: TGTGCCAGCAGCCCCGGGCATTCTAGCACAGATACGCAGTATTTT
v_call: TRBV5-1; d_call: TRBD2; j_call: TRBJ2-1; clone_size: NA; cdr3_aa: CASSPGLADNEQFF; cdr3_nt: TGCGCCAGCAGCCCGGGACTAGCAGACAATGAGCAGTTCTTC
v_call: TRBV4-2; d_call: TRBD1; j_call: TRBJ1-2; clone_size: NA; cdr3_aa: CASSHYPGTGYGYTF; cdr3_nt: TGTGCCAGCAGCCATTACCCCGGGACAGGGTATGGCTACACCTTC
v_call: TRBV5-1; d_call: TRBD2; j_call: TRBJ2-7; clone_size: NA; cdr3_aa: CASSLEASGSNEQYF; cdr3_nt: TGCGCCAGCAGCTTGGAGGCTAGCGGGAGTAACGAGCAGTACTTC
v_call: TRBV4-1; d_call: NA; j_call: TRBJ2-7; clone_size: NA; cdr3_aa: CASSQGGRNPYEQYF; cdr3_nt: TGCGCCAGCAGCCAAGGCGGCCGAAACCCCTACGAGCAGTACTTC
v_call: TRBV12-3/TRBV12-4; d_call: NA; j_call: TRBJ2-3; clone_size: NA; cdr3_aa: CASRVSGASTDTQYF; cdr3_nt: TGTGCCAGCAGGGTCAGTGGCGCTAGCACAGATACGCAGTATTTT
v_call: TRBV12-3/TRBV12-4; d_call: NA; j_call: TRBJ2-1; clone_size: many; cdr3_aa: CASSLGYEQFF; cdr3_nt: TGTGCCAGCAGTTTGGGGTATGAGCAGTTCTTC
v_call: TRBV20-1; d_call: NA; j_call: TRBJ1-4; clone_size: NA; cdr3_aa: CSARRFENRRTNEKLFF; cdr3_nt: TGCAGTGCTAGACGATTCGAGAACAGGCGGACTAATGAAAAACTGTTTTTT
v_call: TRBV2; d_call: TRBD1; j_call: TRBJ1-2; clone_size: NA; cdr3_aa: CASSATGTAFGYTF; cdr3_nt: TGTGCCAGCAGTGCGACCGGGACAGCCTTTGGCTACACCTTC
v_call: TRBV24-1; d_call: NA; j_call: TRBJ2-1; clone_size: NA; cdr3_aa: CATSGSMKDNEQFF; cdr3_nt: TGTGCCACCAGTGGGAGTATGAAAGACAATGAGCAGTTCTTC
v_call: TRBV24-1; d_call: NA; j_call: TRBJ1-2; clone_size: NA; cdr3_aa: CATSVGNGGYTF; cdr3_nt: TGTGCCACCAGTGTTGGTAACGGTGGCTACACCTTC
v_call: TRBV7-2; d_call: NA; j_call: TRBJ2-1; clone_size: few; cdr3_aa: CASSLLIPGVLKGNEQFF; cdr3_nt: TGTGCCAGCAGCCTACTTATTCCGGGAGTCTTAAAGGGGAATGAGCAGTTCTTC
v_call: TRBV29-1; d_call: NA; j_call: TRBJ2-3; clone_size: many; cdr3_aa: CSSRGGLGAQYF; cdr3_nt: TGCAGCTCCCGTGGGGGGCTCGGGGCGCAGTATTTT
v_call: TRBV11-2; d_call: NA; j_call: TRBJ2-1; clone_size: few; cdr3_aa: CASSLMVGSRSYNEQFF; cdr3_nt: TGTGCCAGCAGCTTAATGGTAGGCTCTCGCTCCTACAATGAGCAGTTCTTC
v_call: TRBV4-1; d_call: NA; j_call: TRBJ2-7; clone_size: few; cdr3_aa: CASSQVSGQTYEQYF; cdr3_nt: TGCGCCAGCAGCCAAGTCAGCGGACAGACCTACGAGCAGTACTTC
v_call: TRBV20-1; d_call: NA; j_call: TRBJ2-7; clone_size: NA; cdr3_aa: CSARDLQGLTYEQYF; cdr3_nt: TGCAGTGCTAGAGATTTGCAGGGGTTAACCTACGAGCAGTACTTC
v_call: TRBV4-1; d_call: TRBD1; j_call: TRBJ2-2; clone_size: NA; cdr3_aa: CASSLWQGAGGELFF; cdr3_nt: TGCGCCAGCAGCCTGTGGCAGGGGGCTGGTGGGGAGCTGTTTTTT
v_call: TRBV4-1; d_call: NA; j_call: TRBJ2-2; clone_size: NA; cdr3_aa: CASSQDWVQTGELFF; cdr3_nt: TGCGCCAGCAGCCAAGATTGGGTCCAAACCGGGGAGCTGTTTTTT
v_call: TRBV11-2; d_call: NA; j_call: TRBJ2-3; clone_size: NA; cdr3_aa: CASSYRDDTDTQYF; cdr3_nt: TGTGCCAGCAGCTACCGGGACGACACAGATACGCAGTATTTT
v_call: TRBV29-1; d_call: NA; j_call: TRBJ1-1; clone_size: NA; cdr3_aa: CSVAPGPNTEAFF; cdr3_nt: TGCAGCGTTGCTCCAGGGCCTAACACTGAAGCTTTCTTT
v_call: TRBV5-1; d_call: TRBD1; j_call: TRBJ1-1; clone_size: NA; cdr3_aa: CASSEDRGNTEAFF; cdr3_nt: TGCGCCAGCAGCGAGGACAGGGGGAACACTGAAGCTTTCTTT
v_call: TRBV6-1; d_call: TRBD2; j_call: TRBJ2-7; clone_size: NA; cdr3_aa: CASSATTSGRYEQYF; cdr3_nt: TGTGCCAGCAGTGCTACGACTAGCGGGAGGTACGAGCAGTACTTC
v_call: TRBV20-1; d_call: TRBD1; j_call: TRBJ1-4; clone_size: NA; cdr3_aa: CSVPTRDRGWDEKLFF; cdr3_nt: TGCAGTGTTCCGACCCGGGACAGGGGATGGGATGAAAAACTGTTTTTT